The 21 T cell receptor beta chains below were found in one sample sequenced in a study of CD8+ T cells in alopecia areata. Following RNA extraction, reverse transcription yielded cDNA that acted as the sequencing template. Assay: immunoSEQ multiplex PCR; the TCRdb copy retains only in-frame clones and omits some. The table lists approximately 200,000 clones, approximately 40% of them singletons. As to treatment: oral pan-JAK inhibitor, 5-10 mg twice daily. The source material was CD4+ T cells sorted from blood, sampled at roughly week 38, from a patient treated with tofacitinib. Receptor source: a human donor with alopecia areata.

This clone was counted at least ten times. This chain connects TRBV7-9 to TRBJ1-2; the D is unclear. The germline V and J ends were trimmed by 3 bases and 2 bases, with 10 bases remaining between them. CDR1 SEHNR and CDR2 FQNEAQ come from the germline V gene (reference sequence). The CDR3 is 14 residues long. Here the CDR3 DNA reads TGTGCCAGCAGCTTTCCTACAGACAACTATGGCTACACCTTC. Encoded protein: CASSFPTDNYGYTF.

In nucleotides, the CDR3 is TGCAGCGCGAACACAGGTGCCGGGAACACTGAAGCTTTCTTT. Its protein product is CSANTGAGNTEAFF. V gene TRBV29-1 combines with J gene TRBJ1-1, with D possibly being TRBD1 (5 bases). The CDR3 totals 14 residues. Germline CDR1 SQVTM, CDR2 ANQGSEA. The V end lost 7 bases, the J end lost 1 base, and 16 bases lay between the germline ends.

This clone was recorded a few times. This chain connects TRBV29-1 to TRBJ1-2; D is possibly TRBD1 (5 bases). Per germline, CDR1 SQVTM and CDR2 ANQGSEA. The CDR3 extends over 14 amino acids. V was trimmed by 1 base and J by 4 bases, leaving 13 bases between them. The CDR3: CSVEVAGKGYGYTF. CDR3 coding DNA: TGCAGCGTTGAAGTCGCAGGGAAAGGCTATGGCTACACCTTC.

This rearrangement joins TRBV7-9 to TRBJ2-1; 9 bases are shared with TRBD2. The CDR3 totals 15 residues. Per germline, CDR1 SEHNR and CDR2 FQNEAQ (reference sequence). The J segment lost 4 bases and the V segment lost 6 bases, leaving 7 bases of the junction unmatched. The CDR3 DNA reads TGTGCCAGCAGACTTAGCGGGAGCAGGTACAATGAGCAGTTCTTC. Amino acids: CASRLSGSRYNEQFF.

The rearrangement links TRBV6-1 to TRBJ2-1, with no clear D. The germline V gene encodes CDR1 MNHNS and CDR2 SASEGT. CDR3 size: 14 residues. V was trimmed by 6 bases and J by 3 bases, leaving 12 bases between them. CDR3 DNA: TGTGCCAGCAGGGAGCTCTGGGGCTACAATGAGCAGTTCTTC. This gives the protein CASRELWGYNEQFF.

The gene calls are TRBV7-9 and TRBJ2-7, with TRBD2 matching 11 bases. V was clipped by 2 bases and J by 5 bases; unmatched bases: 8. The CDR3 spans 16 residues. The germline gives CDR1 SEHNR, CDR2 FQNEAQ (reference sequence). As DNA, the CDR3 is TGTGCCAGCAGCTTAAGGGGTAGCGGGAGGGCCGACGAGCAGTACTTC. It is translated as CASSLRGSGRADEQYF.

This clone was recorded at least ten times. This chain uses TRBV9 with TRBJ2-2, with D uncertain. V shed 4 bases and J shed 2 bases, with 12 bases lying between them. The CDR3 is 15 residues long. Germline V gene lookup returns CDR1 SGDLS and CDR2 YYNGEE. CDR3 nucleotides: TGTGCCAGCAGCCCCAACGTGATCAACACCGGGGAGCTGTTTTTT. Its translation is CASSPNVINTGELFF.

The rearrangement joins TRBV2 to TRBJ2-7, with TRBD2 as a possible D gene (5 bases). The ends were cut back, 6 bases at V and 8 bases at J, with 23 bases in the middle. The CDR3 loop spans 15 amino acids. Germline CDR1 and CDR2: SNHLY and FYNNEI. The CDR3 bases are TGTGCCAGCAGACTGGACTTGCTGGATTCGGGCAAGCAGTACTTC. This gives the protein CASRLDLLDSGKQYF.

This clone was seen many times. This sequence joins TRBV6-6 and TRBJ2-7; maybe TRBD1 (5 bases). From germline, CDR1 is MNHNY and CDR2 SVGAGI (reference sequence). The length of the CDR3 is 13 residues. Deletions cut 4 bases from V and 6 bases from J, with 13 bases between. The DNA for the CDR3 is TGTGCCAGCAGTTCCCTTCCAGGGCTCGAGCAGTACTTC. This translates into CASSSLPGLEQYF.

The genes are TRBV7-9 and TRBJ1-5; 10 bases are shared with TRBD1. Germline loops: CDR1 SEHNR, CDR2 FQNEAQ (reference sequence). CDR3 length: 15 residues. J gave up 6 bases and V 5 bases, and 7 bases lay outside the gene matches. Written as DNA, the CDR3 is TGTGCCAGCAGCCCGACAGGGGGCGCGGCTCAGCCCCAGCATTTT. It codes for CASSPTGGAAQPQHF.

In this sample, this clone turned up many times. This rearrangement joins TRBV6-6 to TRBJ1-2; D possibly corresponds to TRBD1 (5 bases). From germline, CDR1 is MNHNY and CDR2 SVGAGI (reference sequence). With 7 bases removed from V and 5 bases from J, the gap between germline ends came to 11 bases. The CDR3 length is 12 residues. The CDR3: CASTPGQYGYTF. CDR3 DNA sequence: TGTGCCAGCACCCCGGGGCAGTATGGCTACACCTTC.

CDR3 sequence: CSVEDNSGRASTDTQYF. Written as DNA, the CDR3 is TGCAGCGTTGAGGATAATAGCGGGAGGGCTAGCACAGATACGCAGTATTTT. The chain combines TRBV29-1 with TRBJ2-3, with 11 bases aligning to TRBD2. The junction had 8 bases not matched to a gene; V was cut back by 3 bases and J by 0 bases. The CDR3 spans 17 residues. CDR1 is SQVTM and CDR2 is ANQGSEA in the germline V gene.

The chain carries TRBV27 and TRBJ2-3, with D uncertain. V was clipped by 5 bases and J by 7 bases, with 13 bases between them. CDR1 is MNHEY, CDR2 SMNVEV, per germline (reference sequence). This CDR3 has 13 residues. For the CDR3, the DNA is TGTGCCAGCAGTCGTAGCAAGGGATATACGCAGTATTTT. Translation gives CASSRSKGYTQYF.

The chain links TRBV5-5 to TRBJ2-2, with TRBD1 matching 7 bases. CDR1 and CDR2 from the germline V gene are SGHKS and YYEKEE (reference sequence). This CDR3 has 15 residues. The ends lost 6 bases at V and 0 bases at J; junction bases unmatched: 5. The CDR3 reads CASTSTGSNTGELFF. CDR3 coding DNA: TGTGCCAGCACCTCGACAGGGTCGAACACCGGGGAGCTGTTTTTT.

This clone is deemed medium-sized. The same CDR3 also results from other DNA sequences found in this sample. The V gene is TRBV27, the J gene TRBJ1-2; weak D call: TRBD1 (5 bases). CDR1 is MNHEY, CDR2 SMNVEV, per germline (reference sequence). CDR3 length equals 15 residues. V was clipped by 0 bases and J by 0 bases, with 8 bases between them. CDR3 loop: CASSLSPRANYGYTF. CDR3 nucleotides: TGTGCCAGCAGTTTATCGCCCAGGGCTAACTATGGCTACACCTTC.

This clone appeared a few times. CDR3 region: CASSIGLQNEQFF. CDR3 in DNA: TGTGCCAGCAGCATCGGACTACAAAATGAGCAGTTCTTC. The chain links TRBV7-2 to TRBJ2-1, with a tentative D call TRBD2 (6 bases). Per germline, CDR1 SGHTA and CDR2 FQGNSA. The V gene lost 5 bases and the J gene lost 7 bases, with 12 bases spanning the gap. The length of the CDR3 is 13 residues.

This clone was seen only a few times. This chain links TRBV29-1 with TRBJ2-5, with 13 bases matching TRBD2. From germline, CDR1 is SQVTM and CDR2 ANQGSEA. The CDR3 totals 14 residues. Trimming took 6 bases from V and 4 from J; bases not matched to a gene: 5. In nucleotides, the CDR3 is TGCAGCGTCTCTAGGACTAGCGGGAGAGAGACCCAGTACTTC. This translates into CSVSRTSGRETQYF.

This clone was seen only a few times. The V gene is TRBV6-6, the J gene TRBJ1-3; D not certain. This CDR3 contains 14 residues. Germline CDR1 MNHNY, CDR2 SVGAGI (reference sequence). V lost 5 bases to trimming and J lost 2 bases, with 10 bases between them. CDR3 residues: CASSPRFTGNTIYF. CDR3 sequence (DNA): TGTGCCAGCAGTCCCCGGTTTACTGGAAACACCATATATTTT.

This clone showed up just a few times. The CDR3 region is CAISATSGRALAKNIQFF. The CDR3 region has the DNA TGTGCCATCAGTGCGACTAGCGGGAGGGCCTTAGCCAAAAACATTCAGTTCTTC. This chain uses TRBV10-3 with TRBJ2-4, with 14 bases identical to TRBD2. The J call may not be correct, given that the DNA end is closer to TRBJ2-1. The germline CDR1 and CDR2 sequences are ENHRY and SYGVKD. CDR3 length: 18 residues.

The chain has TRBV5-1 and TRBJ1-4, with 8 bases that match TRBD1. Unmatched junction bases numbered 9, after V lost 4 bases and J lost 4 bases. The germline V gene has CDR1 SGHRS and CDR2 YFSETQ. CDR3 size: 16 residues. CDR3 bases: TGCGCCAGCAGCCGAGGCCCGACAGGGGATAATGAAAAACTGTTTTTT. It translates to CASSRGPTGDNEKLFF. Full variable domain (missing parts from reference TRBV5-1 and TRBJ1-4): KAGVTQTPRYLIKTRGQQVTLSCSPISGHRSVSWYQQTPGQGLQFLFEYFSETQRNKGNFPGRFSGRQFSNSRSEMNVSTLELGDSALYLCASSRGPTGDNEKLFFGSGTQLSVL.

This rearrangement joins TRBV7-2 to TRBJ2-7; no clear D gene. V lost 0 bases and J lost 2, with 8 bases in between. Germline loops: CDR1 SGHTA, CDR2 FQGNSA. This CDR3 has 14 amino acids. The CDR3 nucleotides read TGTGCCAGCAGCTTAGCGGCGGCCACCTACGAGCAGTACTTC. Translating it yields CASSLAAATYEQYF. The full variable domain, completed using reference TRBV7-2 and TRBJ2-7, is GAGVSQSPSNKVTEKGKDVELRCDPISGHTALYWYRQSLGQGLEFLIYFQGNSAPDKSGLPSDRFSAERTGGSVSTLTIQRTQQEDSAVYLCASSLAAATYEQYFGPGTRLTVT.